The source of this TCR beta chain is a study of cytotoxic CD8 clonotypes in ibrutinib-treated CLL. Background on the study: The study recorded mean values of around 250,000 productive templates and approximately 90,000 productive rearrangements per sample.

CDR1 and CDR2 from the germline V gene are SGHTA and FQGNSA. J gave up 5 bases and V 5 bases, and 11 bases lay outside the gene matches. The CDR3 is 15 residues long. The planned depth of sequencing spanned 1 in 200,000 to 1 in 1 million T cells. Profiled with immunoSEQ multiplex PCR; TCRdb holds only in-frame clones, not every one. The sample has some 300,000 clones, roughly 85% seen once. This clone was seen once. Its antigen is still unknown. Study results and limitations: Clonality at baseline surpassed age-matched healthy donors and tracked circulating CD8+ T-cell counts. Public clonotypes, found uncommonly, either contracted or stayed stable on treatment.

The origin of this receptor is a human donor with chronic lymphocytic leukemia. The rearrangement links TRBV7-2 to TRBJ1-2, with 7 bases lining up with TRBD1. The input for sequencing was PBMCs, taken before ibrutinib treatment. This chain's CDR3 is CASSPQGGNGYGYTF. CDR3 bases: TGTGCCAGCAGCCCCCAGGGGGGAAATGGGTATGGCTACACCTTC.